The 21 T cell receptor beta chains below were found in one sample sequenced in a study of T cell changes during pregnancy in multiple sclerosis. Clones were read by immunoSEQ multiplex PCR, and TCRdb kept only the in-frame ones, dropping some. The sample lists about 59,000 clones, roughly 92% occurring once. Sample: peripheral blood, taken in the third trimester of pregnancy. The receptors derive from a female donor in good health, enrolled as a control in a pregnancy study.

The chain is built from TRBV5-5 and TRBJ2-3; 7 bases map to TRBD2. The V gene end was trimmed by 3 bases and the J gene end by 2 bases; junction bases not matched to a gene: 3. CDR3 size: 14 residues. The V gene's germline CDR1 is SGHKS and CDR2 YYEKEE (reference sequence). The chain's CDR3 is CASSSSGATDTQYF. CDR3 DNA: TGTGCCAGCAGCTCGAGCGGGGCCACAGATACGCAGTATTTT.

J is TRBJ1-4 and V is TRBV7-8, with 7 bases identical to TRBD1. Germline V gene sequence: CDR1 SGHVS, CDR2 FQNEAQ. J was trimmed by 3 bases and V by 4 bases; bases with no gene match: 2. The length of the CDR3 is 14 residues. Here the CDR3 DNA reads TGTGCCAGCAGCTCCGGACAGGCTAATGAAAAACTGTTTTTT. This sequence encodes CASSSGQANEKLFF.

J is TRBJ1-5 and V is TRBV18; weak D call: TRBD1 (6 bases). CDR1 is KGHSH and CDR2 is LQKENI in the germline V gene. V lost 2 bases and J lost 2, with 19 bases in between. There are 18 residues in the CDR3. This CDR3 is CASSPKYSTGSGNQPQHF. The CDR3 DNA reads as TGTGCCAGCTCACCAAAATACTCCACAGGGTCGGGCAATCAGCCCCAGCATTTT.

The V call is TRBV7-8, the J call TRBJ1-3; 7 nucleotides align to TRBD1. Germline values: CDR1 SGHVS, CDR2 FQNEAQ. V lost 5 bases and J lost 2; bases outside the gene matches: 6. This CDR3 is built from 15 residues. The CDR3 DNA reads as TGTGCCAGCAGCGGGCGACAGGGAACTGGAAACACCATATATTTT. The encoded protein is CASSGRQGTGNTIYF.

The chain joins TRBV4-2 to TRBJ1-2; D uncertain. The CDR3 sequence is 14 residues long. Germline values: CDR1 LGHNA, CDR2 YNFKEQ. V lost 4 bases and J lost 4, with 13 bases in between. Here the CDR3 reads CASSLIGSSYGYTF. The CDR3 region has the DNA TGTGCCAGCAGCCTAATCGGGTCCTCCTATGGCTACACCTTC.

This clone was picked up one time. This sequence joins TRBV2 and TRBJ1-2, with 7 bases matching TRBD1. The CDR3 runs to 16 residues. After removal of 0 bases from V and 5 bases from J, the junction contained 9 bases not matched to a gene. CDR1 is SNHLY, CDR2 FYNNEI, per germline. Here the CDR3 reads CASSEALRGRRYGYTF. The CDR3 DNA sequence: TGTGCCAGCAGTGAAGCGCTAAGGGGGCGCAGGTATGGCTACACCTTC.

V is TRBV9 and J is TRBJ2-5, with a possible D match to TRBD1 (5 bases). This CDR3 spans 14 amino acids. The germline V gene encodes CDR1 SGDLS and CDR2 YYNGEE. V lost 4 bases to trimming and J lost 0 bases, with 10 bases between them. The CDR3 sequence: CASSLSTDQETQYF. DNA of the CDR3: TGTGCCAGCAGCTTATCGACAGACCAAGAGACCCAGTACTTC.

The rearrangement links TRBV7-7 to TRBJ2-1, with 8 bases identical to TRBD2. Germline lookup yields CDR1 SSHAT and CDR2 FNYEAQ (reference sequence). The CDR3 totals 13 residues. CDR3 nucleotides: TGTGCTGGGCCCGGGAGGGCCTACAATGAGCAGTTCTTC. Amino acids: CAGPGRAYNEQFF.

CDR3 nucleotide sequence: TGTGCCAGCAGGAGGGGAAGGGGACTAGCGGGAACAGATACGCAGTATTTT. The encoded protein is CASRRGRGLAGTDTQYF. The chain has TRBV2 and TRBJ2-3, with 13 positions matching TRBD2. In germline, CDR1 is SNHLY, CDR2 FYNNEI. The CDR3 consists of 17 residues. Trimming cost V 6 bases and J 3 bases; bases outside gene matches: 9.

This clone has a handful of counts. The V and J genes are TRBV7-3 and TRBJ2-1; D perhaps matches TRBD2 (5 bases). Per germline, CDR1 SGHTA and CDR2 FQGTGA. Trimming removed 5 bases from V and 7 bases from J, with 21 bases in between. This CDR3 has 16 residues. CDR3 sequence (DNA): TGTGCCAGCAGCCCGACCGGAGTACGTCGGGGTAATGAGCAGTTCTTC. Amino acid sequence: CASSPTGVRRGNEQFF.

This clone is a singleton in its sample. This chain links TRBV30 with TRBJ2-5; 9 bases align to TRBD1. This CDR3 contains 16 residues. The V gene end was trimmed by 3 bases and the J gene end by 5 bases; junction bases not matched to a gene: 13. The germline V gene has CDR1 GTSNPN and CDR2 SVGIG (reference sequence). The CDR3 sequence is CAWSTGALGQGETQYF. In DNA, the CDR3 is TGTGCCTGGAGCACCGGGGCCCTTGGACAGGGGGAGACCCAGTACTTC.

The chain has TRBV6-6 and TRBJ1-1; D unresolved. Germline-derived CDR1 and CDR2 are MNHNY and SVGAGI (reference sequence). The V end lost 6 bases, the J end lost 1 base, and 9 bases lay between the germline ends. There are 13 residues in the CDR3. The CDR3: CASRPERNTEAFF. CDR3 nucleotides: TGTGCCAGCAGACCTGAGAGGAACACTGAAGCTTTCTTT.

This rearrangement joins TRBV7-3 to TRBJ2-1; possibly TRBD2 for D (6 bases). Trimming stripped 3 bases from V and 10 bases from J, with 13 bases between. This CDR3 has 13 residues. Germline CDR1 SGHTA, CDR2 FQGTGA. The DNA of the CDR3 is TGTGCCAGCAGCTTTTCCCGGAGGGACGAGCAGTTCTTC. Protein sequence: CASSFSRRDEQFF.

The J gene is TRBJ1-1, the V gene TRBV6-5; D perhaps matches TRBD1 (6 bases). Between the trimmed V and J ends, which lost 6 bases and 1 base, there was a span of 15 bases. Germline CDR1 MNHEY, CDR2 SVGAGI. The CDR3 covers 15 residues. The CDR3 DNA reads TGTGCCAGCAGCTTTAACAGGGAACGGAACACTGAAGCTTTCTTT. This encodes CASSFNRERNTEAFF.

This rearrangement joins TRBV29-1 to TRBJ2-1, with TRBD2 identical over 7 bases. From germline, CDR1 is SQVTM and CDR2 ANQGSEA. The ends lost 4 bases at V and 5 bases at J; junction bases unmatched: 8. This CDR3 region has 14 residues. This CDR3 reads CSVVLASGHNEQFF. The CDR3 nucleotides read TGCAGCGTTGTATTGGCTAGCGGCCACAATGAGCAGTTCTTC.

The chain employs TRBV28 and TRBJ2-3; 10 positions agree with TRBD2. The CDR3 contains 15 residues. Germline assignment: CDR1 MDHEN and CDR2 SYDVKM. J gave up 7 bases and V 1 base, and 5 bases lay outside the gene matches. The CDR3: CASSLSLAGENTQYF. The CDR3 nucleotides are TGTGCCAGCAGTTTATCTCTAGCGGGAGAAAATACGCAGTATTTT. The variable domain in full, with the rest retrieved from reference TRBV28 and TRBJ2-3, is DVKVTQSSRYLVKRTGEKVFLECVQDMDHENMFWYRQDPGLGLRLIYFSYDVKMKEKGDIPEGYSVSREKKERFSLILESASTNQTSMYLCASSLSLAGENTQYFGPGTRLTVL.

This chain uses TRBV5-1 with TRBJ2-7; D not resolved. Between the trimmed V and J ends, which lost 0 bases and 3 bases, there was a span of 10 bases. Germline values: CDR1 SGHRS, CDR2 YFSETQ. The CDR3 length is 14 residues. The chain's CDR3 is CASSLVARNYEQYF. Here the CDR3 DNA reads TGCGCCAGCAGCTTGGTCGCCAGGAACTACGAGCAGTACTTC.

CDR3 region: CASSFQTGELYGYTF. CDR3 bases: TGTGCCAGCAGTTTCCAGACAGGGGAACTCTATGGCTACACCTTC. The chain links TRBV6-5 to TRBJ1-2; 8 bases map to TRBD1. Per germline, CDR1 MNHEY and CDR2 SVGAGI. CDR3 size: 15 residues. J was trimmed by 4 bases and V by 4 bases; bases with no gene match: 8.

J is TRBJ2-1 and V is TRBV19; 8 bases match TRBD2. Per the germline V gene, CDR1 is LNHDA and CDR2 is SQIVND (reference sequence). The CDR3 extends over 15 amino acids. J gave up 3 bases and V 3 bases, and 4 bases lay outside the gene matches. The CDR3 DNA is TGTGCCAGTAGTATGGGGCGGGGGGACTACAATGAGCAGTTCTTC. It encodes CASSMGRGDYNEQFF.

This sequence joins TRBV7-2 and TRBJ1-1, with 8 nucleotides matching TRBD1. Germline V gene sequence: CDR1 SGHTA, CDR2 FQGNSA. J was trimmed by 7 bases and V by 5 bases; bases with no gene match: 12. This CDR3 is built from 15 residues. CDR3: CASSATGNRGGEAFF. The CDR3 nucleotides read TGTGCCAGCAGCGCCACGGGGAACAGGGGGGGTGAAGCTTTCTTT.

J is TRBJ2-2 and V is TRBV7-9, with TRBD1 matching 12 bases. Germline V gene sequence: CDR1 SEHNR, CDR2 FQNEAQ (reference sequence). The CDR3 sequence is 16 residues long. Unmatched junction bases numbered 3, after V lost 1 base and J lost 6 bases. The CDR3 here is CASSLGDRGLAGELFF. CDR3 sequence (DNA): TGTGCCAGCAGCTTAGGGGACAGGGGGCTCGCCGGGGAGCTGTTTTTT.